Presented here are 28 T cell receptor beta chains from one specimen sequenced in a study of cytomegalovirus exposure and HLA in healthy donors. Use of 60 Vbeta and 13 Jbeta primers characterized the PCR. Data came from immunoSEQ multiplex PCR; TCRdb stores just in-frame clones and leaves some out. The sample consists of approximately 170,000 clones, roughly 84% of them appearing once. The sample taken for sequencing was PBMCs. Source of these receptors: a boy between 2 and 10 years old in good health and CMV-seronegative.

The V call is TRBV11-2, the J call TRBJ1-1; D is uncertain. This CDR3 spans 14 amino acids. The germline V gene encodes CDR1 SGHAT and CDR2 FQNNGV. Trimming removed 0 bases at V and 5 bases at J, with 10 bases between. The CDR3 DNA sequence: TGTGCCAGCAGCTTAGATTTCGGGGATACTGAAGCTTTCTTT. The encoded protein is CASSLDFGDTEAFF.

The rearrangement joins TRBV4-1 to TRBJ1-1; unclear D gene. Germline loops: CDR1 MGHRA, CDR2 YSYEKL. The germline V and J ends were trimmed by 3 bases and 2 bases, with 10 bases remaining between them. This CDR3 contains 14 residues. In DNA form, the CDR3 reads TGCGCCAGCAGCCACAAGAGGGCCAACACTGAAGCTTTCTTT. It translates to CASSHKRANTEAFF.

This clone has only a few counts. This chain uses TRBV6-5 with TRBJ1-6, with D possibly TRBD1 on 6 matching bases. The V end lost 7 bases, the J end lost 6 bases, and 16 bases lay between the germline ends. The CDR3 spans 15 residues. Germline V gene lookup returns CDR1 MNHEY and CDR2 SVGAGI. CDR3 DNA: TGTGCCAGCAACTCAACAGGGTTGTTTAATTCACCCCTCCACTTT. Translating gives CASNSTGLFNSPLHF.

The rearrangement links TRBV7-9 to TRBJ1-1; 7 bases line up with TRBD1. V lost 2 bases, J lost 2 bases, and 5 bases stayed unmatched. The germline gives CDR1 SEHNR, CDR2 FQNEAQ (reference sequence). CDR3 size: 15 residues. The CDR3 sequence is CASSLLTGKNTEAFF. DNA of the CDR3: TGTGCCAGCAGCTTATTGACAGGGAAAAACACTGAAGCTTTCTTT.

The sample holds a few counts of this clone. This chain connects TRBV4-3 to TRBJ1-4; D may be TRBD1 (6 bases). This CDR3 contains 15 residues. V lost 1 base and J 0 bases, leaving 6 bases between the germline ends. CDR1 is LGHNA, CDR2 YSLEER, per germline. CDR3 loop: CASSQGQATNEKLFF. CDR3 sequence (DNA): TGCGCCAGCAGCCAAGGACAGGCAACTAATGAAAAACTGTTTTTT.

The rearrangement uses TRBV30 and TRBJ2-3; D is possibly TRBD2 (6 bases). Germline V gives CDR1 GTSNPN, CDR2 SVGIG (reference sequence). V lost 0 bases and J 4 bases, leaving 14 bases between the germline ends. This CDR3 region has 15 residues. The CDR3 DNA reads TGTGCCTGGAGTGTAGGAGGGGCCAACCCAGATACGCAGTATTTT. Translation gives CAWSVGGANPDTQYF.

The J gene is TRBJ2-6, the V gene TRBV27, with a weak D call TRBD1 (6 bases). In germline, CDR1 is MNHEY, CDR2 SMNVEV (reference sequence). The ends were cut back, 1 base at V and 2 bases at J, with 15 bases in the middle. CDR3 length: 18 residues. In DNA form, the CDR3 reads TGTGCCAGCAGTTTATTACAGGGAGAAGTCCCTGGGGCCAACGTCCTGACTTTC. This encodes CASSLLQGEVPGANVLTF.

This sequence joins TRBV6-5 and TRBJ2-1; 8 nucleotides line up with TRBD2. The CDR3 length is 15 residues. Germline CDR1 and CDR2: MNHEY and SVGAGI. V lost 5 bases and J lost 6; bases outside the gene matches: 9. CDR3 region: CASSPRGRGANEQFF. The DNA of the CDR3 is TGTGCCAGCAGTCCTCGGGGGCGGGGGGCCAATGAGCAGTTCTTC.

V gene TRBV2 combines with J gene TRBJ1-3; D remains ambiguous. CDR1 is SNHLY, CDR2 FYNNEI, per germline. CDR3 length equals 15 residues. Trimming took 2 bases from V and 0 from J, leaving 8 bases between them. The chain's CDR3 is CASSERGPSGNTIYF. The CDR3, as DNA: TGTGCCAGCAGTGAAAGAGGTCCCTCTGGAAACACCATATATTTT.

The gene calls are TRBV5-3 and TRBJ1-1; D unclear. TRBV5-3 qualifies as an ORF whose function is uncertain. The CDR3 consists of 17 residues. Trimming shortened V by 5 bases and J by 2 bases, and 22 bases separated the two germline ends. The CDR3 DNA follows: TGTGCCAGAAGGCTTGCTTATCCGGGGTCAGAAAACACTGAAGCTTTCTTT. It is translated as CARRLAYPGSENTEAFF.

This clone was detected only a few times. The chain uses TRBV5-5 and TRBJ2-7; D uncertain. Germline V gives CDR1 SGHKS, CDR2 YYEKEE (reference sequence). The length of the CDR3 is 13 residues. V was clipped by 2 bases and J by 4 bases, with 10 bases between them. The CDR3 here is CASSFKTSYEQYV. CDR3 nucleotide sequence: TGTGCCAGCAGCTTTAAGACATCTTACGAGCAGTACGTC.

CDR3 region: CAWSPPWVAVRDEQFF. The CDR3 DNA follows: TGTGCCTGGAGTCCACCCTGGGTAGCCGTTAGAGATGAGCAGTTCTTC. V and J are TRBV30 and TRBJ2-1; D call uncertain. The V end was cut by 2 bases, the J end by 8 bases, with 22 bases between. In germline, CDR1 is GTSNPN, CDR2 SVGIG (reference sequence). The CDR3 has 16 residues. The whole variable domain, remainder taken from reference TRBV30 and TRBJ2-1, is SQTIHQWPATLVQPVGSPLSLECTVEGTSNPNLYWYRQAAGRGLQLLFYSVGIGQISSEVPQNLSASRPQDRQFILSSKKLLLSDSGFYLCAWSPPWVAVRDEQFFGPGTRLTVL.

The chain links TRBV15 to TRBJ2-3, with TRBD2 as a possible D gene (6 bases). Germline CDR1 is LNHNV and CDR2 is YYDKDF (reference sequence). The CDR3 sequence is 14 residues long. Trimming removed 0 bases at V and 5 bases at J, with 9 bases between. This CDR3 reads CATSRDGTQDTQYF. The CDR3 nucleotides are TGTGCCACCAGCAGAGATGGGACTCAAGATACGCAGTATTTT.

This chain links TRBV30 with TRBJ1-1, with 7 bases fitting TRBD1. The V gene's germline CDR1 is GTSNPN and CDR2 SVGIG (reference sequence). Trimming at V came to 2 bases and at J to 5 bases, leaving 5 bases not matched to a gene. This CDR3 is 13 amino acids long. The CDR3 loop reads CAWSRQGRTEAFF. The CDR3 DNA sequence: TGTGCCTGGAGTCGACAGGGCCGGACTGAAGCTTTCTTT.

The chain recombines TRBV5-1 with TRBJ2-3; weak D call: TRBD2 (6 bases). The V gene's germline CDR1 is SGHRS and CDR2 YFSETQ. The CDR3 totals 15 residues. V shed 3 bases and J shed 3 bases, with 14 bases lying between them. The CDR3 loop is CASSSMTRETDTQYF. DNA of the CDR3: TGCGCCAGCAGCTCGATGACTAGAGAAACAGATACGCAGTATTTT.

The chain combines TRBV6-7 with TRBJ2-2; D is unclear. TRBV6-7 is designated an ORF whose function remains uncertain. Trimming took 0 bases from V and 6 from J, leaving 11 bases between them. The CDR3 totals 15 residues. The CDR3 bases are TGTGCCAGCAGTTACTCGAGTACCCGTCCCGGGGAGCTGTTTTTT. This codes for CASSYSSTRPGELFF.

V usage is TRBV25-1 and J usage is TRBJ2-2, with D possibly being TRBD1 (5 bases). V was shortened by 2 bases and J by 3 bases, with 19 bases between the two germline ends. CDR3 length: 18 residues. Germline V gives CDR1 MGHDK, CDR2 SYGVNS. The CDR3 bases are TGTGCCAGCAGTGAAGTTCGACGGACGGAAGGGGACACCGGGGAGCTGTTTTTT. Its translation: CASSEVRRTEGDTGELFF.

In the case of this clone: The junction does not match germline at one end; this may be a read error. This chain joins TRBV7-8 and TRBJ2-6; perhaps TRBD1 as D (6 bases). The CDR3 sequence is 15 residues long. CDR1 is SGHVS and CDR2 is FQNEAQ in the germline V gene. The CDR3 spells CASSLPGAGANGLTF. CDR3 sequence (DNA): TGTGCCAGCAGCTTACCAGGGGCTGGGGCCAACGGCCTGACTTTC.

This chain joins TRBV7-3 and TRBJ2-1; 11 nucleotides agree with TRBD2. The CDR3 loop spans 17 amino acids. The germline V gene encodes CDR1 SGHTA and CDR2 FQGTGA. Trimming at V came to 8 bases and at J to 5 bases, leaving 14 bases not matched to a gene. CDR3: CASSGGLLAGGHNEQFF. The DNA for the CDR3 is TGTGCCAGCTCCGGGGGCCTTCTAGCGGGAGGTCACAATGAGCAGTTCTTC.

The V and J genes are TRBV5-1 and TRBJ1-1, with D maybe TRBD1 (5 bases). The V end lost 0 bases, the J end lost 5 bases, and 14 bases lay between the germline ends. The germline V gene encodes CDR1 SGHRS and CDR2 YFSETQ. This CDR3 is 15 amino acids long. CDR3 sequence (DNA): TGCGCCAGCAGCTTGGGTTCCAGGGATCCGACTGAAGCTTTCTTT. Translated, it gives CASSLGSRDPTEAFF.

The rearrangement uses TRBV5-8 and TRBJ1-1; D might be TRBD1 (5 bases). V was cut by 4 bases and J by 4 bases, with 11 bases left in between. Germline CDR1 and CDR2: SGHTS and YDEGEE. The CDR3 runs to 13 residues. CDR3 residues: CASSLGGFTEAFF. The CDR3 DNA is TGTGCCAGCAGCCTCGGGGGGTTCACTGAAGCTTTCTTT. Full variable domain (missing parts from reference TRBV5-8 and TRBJ1-1): EAGVTQSPTHLIKTRGQQATLRCSPISGHTSVYWYQQALGLGLQFLLWYDEGEERNRGNFPPRFSGRQFPNYSSELNVNALELEDSALYLCASSLGGFTEAFFGQGTRLTVV.

The chain employs TRBV2 and TRBJ2-2, with D uncertain. The germline gives CDR1 SNHLY, CDR2 FYNNEI. The CDR3 spans 14 residues. V gave up 4 bases and J gave up 1 base, with 7 bases separating them. The CDR3 bases are TGTGCCAGCAGTGGGTCCGGGAACACCGGGGAGCTGTTTTTT. This sequence encodes CASSGSGNTGELFF. The whole variable domain, remainder taken from reference TRBV2 and TRBJ2-2, is EPEVTQTPSHQVTQMGQEVILRCVPISNHLYFYWYRQILGQKVEFLVSFYNNEISEKSEIFDDQFSVERPDGSNFTLKIRSTKLEDSAMYFCASSGSGNTGELFFGEGSRLTVL.

The chain employs TRBV10-3 and TRBJ1-1, with D perhaps matching TRBD1 (6 bases). Trimming took 6 bases from V and 5 from J, leaving 16 bases between them. Germline-derived CDR1 and CDR2 are ENHRY and SYGVKD. The CDR3 is made up of 14 amino acids. CDR3 nucleotide sequence: TGTGCCATCAGGGGGGCCGGTTTTAGGACTGAAGCTTTCTTT. Translated, it gives CAIRGAGFRTEAFF.

V and J are TRBV30 and TRBJ1-3; 8 bases align to TRBD1. The CDR3 sequence is 16 residues long. The J segment lost 0 bases and the V segment lost 3 bases, leaving 7 bases of the junction unmatched. Germline V gene sequence: CDR1 GTSNPN, CDR2 SVGIG (reference sequence). For the CDR3, the DNA is TGTGCCTGGAGCCGTGACAGGGGCCCCTCTGGAAACACCATATATTTT. Translated, it gives CAWSRDRGPSGNTIYF.

The chain links TRBV5-6 to TRBJ1-2; no firm D call. The germline V gene has CDR1 SGHDT and CDR2 YYEEEE. V was pared by 2 bases and J by 8 bases, with 13 bases between. This CDR3 is built from 13 residues. DNA of the CDR3: TGTGCCAGCAGCTTTTTTTCTGGCTTGGGCTACACCTTC. Translating gives CASSFFSGLGYTF.

The J gene is TRBJ2-3, the V gene TRBV6-1; 8 bases are a match to TRBD2. With V trimmed by 4 bases and J by 1 base, 7 bases remained unmatched. There are 16 residues in the CDR3. Germline CDR1 MNHNS, CDR2 SASEGT. The CDR3 spells CASSALGRGGTDTQYF. The CDR3 bases are TGTGCCAGCAGTGCCCTGGGGCGGGGGGGCACAGATACGCAGTATTTT.

The chain uses TRBV5-1 and TRBJ2-1; TRBD1 matches 10 bases. Germline CDR1 reads SGHRS; CDR2 reads YFSETQ. The CDR3 totals 16 residues. The junction had 8 bases not matched to a gene; V was cut back by 4 bases and J by 4 bases. The CDR3 is CASSDRQGARYNEQFF. In DNA form, the CDR3 reads TGCGCCAGCAGCGACCGACAGGGGGCGCGATACAATGAGCAGTTCTTC.

The V gene is TRBV25-1, the J gene TRBJ2-5; 7 nucleotides align to TRBD2. CDR3 size: 16 residues. With V trimmed by 6 bases and J by 2 bases, 12 bases remained unmatched. Looked up from germline, CDR1 is MGHDK and CDR2 is SYGVNS. The CDR3 spells CASSALVGGSQETQYF. The CDR3 region has the DNA TGTGCCAGCAGCGCCCTCGTGGGGGGGTCACAAGAGACCCAGTACTTC. Complete variable domain (other parts from reference TRBV25-1 and TRBJ2-5): EADIYQTPRYLVIGTGKKITLECSQTMGHDKMYWYQQDPGMELHLIHYSYGVNSTEKGDLSSESTVSRIRTEHFPLTLESARPSHTSQYLCASSALVGGSQETQYFGPGTRLLVL.